A single sample is the source of the 20 T cell receptor beta chains below, sequenced in a study of breast tumors, draining lymph nodes, adjacent tissues (dated by TCRdb to between 2015 and 2016). Libraries were built with multiplex PCR. Sequencing instrument: Illumina HiSeq 2000. TCRdb reprocessed the public reads (quality trimming at Q25 with fastp, clone calling with MiXCR) and kept in-frame beta chains. Each record represents a unique CDR3 protein, reported with the most common genes and DNA among its rows. The sample table lists about 130,000 distinct CDR3 sequences, around 20% of them with a count of one. 2.2% of the sample goes to the ten largest clones. The lymph node samples were taken from the axillary draining lymph nodes of breast cancer patients. Input material: axillary lymph node tissue. These receptors were taken from a female donor with breast cancer. Some clones in this sample may be carry-over from other donors' samples.

This clonotype was counted many times. The chain links TRBV5-1 to TRBJ2-1; 13 nucleotides agree with TRBD2. V shed 3 bases, J shed 7 bases, and the junction held 10 bases outside the gene matches. The CDR3 length is 17 residues. Looked up from germline, CDR1 is SGHRS and CDR2 is YFSETQ. CDR3 sequence (DNA): TGCGCCAGCAGCTCTACTAGCGGGAGGGCCGAGGGTAATGAGCAGTTCTTC. Translation gives CASSSTSGRAEGNEQFF.

In its sample, this clonotype was seen many times. The chain is built from TRBV30 and TRBJ1-2; weak D call: TRBD1 (6 bases). V was cut by 1 base and J by 1 base, with 16 bases left in between. The germline CDR1 and CDR2 sequences are GTSNPN and SVGIG (reference sequence). The CDR3 runs 16 residues. The CDR3 reads CAWSAGTPGGNYGYTF. The CDR3 DNA sequence: TGTGCCTGGAGTGCAGGGACACCCGGGGGTAACTATGGCTACACCTTC.

In its sample, this clonotype was seen many times. The rearrangement uses TRBV9 and TRBJ2-7, with a possible D match to TRBD2 (6 bases). Germline CDR1 and CDR2: SGDLS and YYNGEE. Trimming left V 6 bases short and J 8 bases short, with 21 bases between. The CDR3 spans 14 residues. DNA of the CDR3: TGTGCCAGCACCACCGATCCGGCTAGCGTCAAGCAGTACTTC. Encoded protein: CASTTDPASVKQYF.

This clonotype was counted ten times or more. V is TRBV4-1 and J is TRBJ2-7, with D hard to call. Trimming pared 1 base from V and 11 bases from J, leaving 9 bases between. In germline, CDR1 is MGHRA, CDR2 YSYEKL. The CDR3 extends over 11 amino acids. CDR3 DNA: TGCGCCAGCAGCCAAGCCGGTAGAAAGTACTTC. Encoded protein: CASSQAGRKYF.

Many counts were recorded for this clonotype. The chain is built from TRBV3-1 and TRBJ2-7; D is possibly TRBD2 (5 bases). Trimming stripped 3 bases from V and 3 bases from J, with 12 bases between. This CDR3 has 14 residues. From germline, CDR1 is LGHDT and CDR2 YNNKEL (reference sequence). The CDR3 DNA sequence: TGTGCCAGCAGCCATGGGGAGTTAGACTACGAGCAGTACTTC. Translating gives CASSHGELDYEQYF.

This clonotype occurred many times. The J gene is TRBJ1-6, the V gene TRBV27; D gene uncertain. The V and J ends lost 7 bases and 6 bases respectively, with 10 bases between them. CDR3 size: 13 residues. Germline loops: CDR1 MNHEY, CDR2 SMNVEV (reference sequence). The CDR3 nucleotides are TGTGCCAGCAATGGGATGGGTAATTCACCCCTCCACTTT. It encodes CASNGMGNSPLHF.

This clonotype was counted ten times or more. V gene TRBV7-2 combines with J gene TRBJ2-7; maybe TRBD2 (6 bases). CDR3 length: 15 residues. Per the germline V gene, CDR1 is SGHTA and CDR2 is FQGNSA. Trimming removed 1 base at V and 4 bases at J, with 14 bases between. CDR3 loop: CASSLDTGALYEQYF. Here the CDR3 DNA reads TGTGCCAGCAGCTTAGACACGGGAGCTCTTTACGAGCAGTACTTC. Complete variable domain (other parts from reference TRBV7-2 and TRBJ2-7): GAGVSQSPSNKVTEKGKDVELRCDPISGHTALYWYRQSLGQGLEFLIYFQGNSAPDKSGLPSDRFSAERTGGSVSTLTIQRTQQEDSAVYLCASSLDTGALYEQYFGPGTRLTVT.

This clonotype was recorded at least ten times. The chain carries TRBV30 and TRBJ2-5; 10 bases agree with TRBD2. The V and J ends lost 3 bases and 2 bases, in that order; junction bases with no gene match: 3. This CDR3 comprises 14 residues. The germline CDR1 and CDR2 sequences are GTSNPN and SVGIG (reference sequence). For the CDR3, the DNA is TGTGCCTGGAGGTCTAGCGGGAGACAAGAGACCCAGTACTTC. Protein sequence: CAWRSSGRQETQYF.

This clonotype was seen only a few times. V is TRBV28 and J is TRBJ2-5, with TRBD2 matching over 10 bases. The CDR3 totals 16 residues. After removal of 4 bases from V and 4 bases from J, the junction contained 9 bases not matched to a gene. The V gene's germline CDR1 is MDHEN and CDR2 SYDVKM. The CDR3: CASSSPLLAGVETQYF. The CDR3 DNA reads as TGTGCCAGCAGTTCCCCGCTTCTAGCGGGAGTAGAGACCCAGTACTTC. Full variable domain (remainder filled in from reference TRBV28 and TRBJ2-5): DVKVTQSSRYLVKRTGEKVFLECVQDMDHENMFWYRQDPGLGLRLIYFSYDVKMKEKGDIPEGYSVSREKKERFSLILESASTNQTSMYLCASSSPLLAGVETQYFGPGTRLLVL.

The rearrangement joins TRBV6-2 or TRBV6-3 to TRBJ2-5, with TRBD2 matching over 10 bases. CDR3 length: 16 amino acids. Germline values: CDR1 MNHEY, CDR2 SVGEGT. The V and J ends lost 2 bases and 3 bases, in that order; junction bases with no gene match: 6. CDR3 sequence (DNA): TGTGCCAGCAGTTACCTAGCGGGAGCCAGAAAAGAGACCCAGTACTTC. Residues: CASSYLAGARKETQYF.

This clonotype was observed a handful of times. The CDR3 sequence: CASSYDREHRKRLYNEQFF. CDR3 in DNA: TGTGCCAGCAGTTACGACAGGGAACATAGAAAGAGACTATACAATGAGCAGTTCTTC. The chain joins TRBV6-2 or TRBV6-3 to TRBJ2-1; 7 bases are shared with TRBD1. The V gene's germline CDR1 is MNHEY and CDR2 SVGEGT. With V trimmed by 2 bases and J by 4 bases, 17 bases remained unmatched. The CDR3 length is 19 residues.

To note about this clonotype: A much larger clone sits a single nucleotide away, making a read error possible. The CDR3 does not end in the conserved phenylalanine or tryptophan, so this is likely a read error. The V gene is TRBV20-1, the J gene TRBJ2-1; TRBD1 might be the D (6 bases). Germline CDR1 and CDR2: DFQATT and SNEGSKA (reference sequence). The CDR3 runs 15 residues. Trimming took off 0 bases at V and 6 bases at J, with 15 bases between the two ends. The CDR3 nucleotides read TGCAGTGCTAGAGATGCAGGGGCACCCTTCAATGAGCAGTTCTCC. It encodes CSARDAGAPFNEQFS.

In this sample, this clonotype turned up many times. The chain is built from TRBV5-8 and TRBJ2-1; 10 bases agree with TRBD2. V dropped 5 bases and J dropped 2; count of bases not matched to a gene: 10. This CDR3 comprises 17 residues. Germline lookup yields CDR1 SGHTS and CDR2 YDEGEE. The chain's CDR3 is CASRSDGLAAAYNEQFF. The CDR3 coding sequence is TGTGCCAGCAGGTCTGATGGACTAGCGGCCGCCTACAATGAGCAGTTCTTC.

With regard to this clonotype: With a much larger clone just one base away, this may be a read error. The genes are TRBV2 and TRBJ2-5, with 7 positions matching TRBD2. The V and J ends lost 6 bases and 9 bases, in that order; junction bases with no gene match: 13. Germline loops: CDR1 SNHLY, CDR2 FYNNEI. The CDR3 extends over 14 amino acids. In DNA, the CDR3 is TGTGCCAGCAGATTGAGAGGGAGCGGGGAGGCCCAGTACTTC. This encodes CASRLRGSGEAQYF.

This clonotype was counted at least ten times. V and J are TRBV14 and TRBJ1-2, with 7 bases that match TRBD1. V shed 1 base and J 5 bases; nucleotides not matched to a gene: 7. Germline-derived CDR1 and CDR2 are SGHDN and FVKESK. The CDR3 contains 15 residues. This CDR3 is CASSQAGQALYGYTF. The CDR3 DNA reads TGTGCCAGCAGCCAAGCTGGACAGGCATTGTATGGCTACACCTTC. The full variable domain, in which reference TRBV14 and TRBJ1-2 provide the parts outside the CDR3, is EAGVTQFPSHSVIEKGQTVTLRCDPISGHDNLYWYRRVMGKEIKFLLHFVKESKQDESGMPNNRFLAERTGGTYSTLKVQPAELEDSGVYFCASSQAGQALYGYTFGSGTRLTVV.

This clonotype occurred many times. The chain has TRBV5-1 and TRBJ1-5; D not resolved. Germline CDR1 and CDR2: SGHRS and YFSETQ. This CDR3 has 15 amino acids. V was clipped by 4 bases and J by 0 bases, with 11 bases between them. The CDR3 reads CASSLDGDSNQPQHF. The CDR3 nucleotides read TGCGCCAGCAGCCTGGACGGAGATAGCAATCAGCCCCAGCATTTT.

In its sample, this clonotype was seen a few times. The chain has TRBV5-6 and TRBJ2-5; the D gene is possibly TRBD2 (6 bases). The CDR3 runs 14 residues. The germline CDR1 and CDR2 sequences are SGHDT and YYEEEE. Deletions cut 0 bases from V and 5 bases from J, with 11 bases between. This CDR3 is CASSLGGRWETQYF. CDR3 nucleotide sequence: TGTGCCAGCAGCTTGGGAGGGAGGTGGGAGACCCAGTACTTC.

This clonotype was counted many times. CDR3 region: CAVGADFNSPLHF. CDR3 nucleotides: TGTGCCGTGGGGGCGGACTTTAATTCACCCCTCCACTTT. This sequence joins TRBV6-5 and TRBJ1-6; possibly TRBD1 for D (6 bases). The CDR3 totals 13 residues. Between the trimmed V and J ends, which lost 11 bases and 6 bases, there was a span of 14 bases. Looked up from germline, CDR1 is MNHEY and CDR2 is SVGAGI.

This sequence joins TRBV7-6 and TRBJ2-5; D perhaps matches TRBD2 (6 bases). CDR3 length: 14 residues. Germline V lookup: CDR1 SGHVS, CDR2 FNYEAQ. The V end was cut by 5 bases, the J end by 1 base, with 11 bases between. CDR3 nucleotides: TGTGCCAGCAGCGTCTGGGGACTCCAAGAGACCCAGTACTTC. Translated, it gives CASSVWGLQETQYF.

The table lists this clonotype with many counts. This chain joins TRBV2 and TRBJ1-5; TRBD1 matches at 8 bases. With V trimmed by 9 bases and J by 2 bases, 6 bases remained unmatched. The CDR3 consists of 14 residues. Germline CDR1 and CDR2: SNHLY and FYNNEI. CDR3: CASGQGNGNQPQHF. CDR3 in DNA: TGTGCCAGTGGACAGGGAAATGGCAATCAGCCCCAGCATTTT.